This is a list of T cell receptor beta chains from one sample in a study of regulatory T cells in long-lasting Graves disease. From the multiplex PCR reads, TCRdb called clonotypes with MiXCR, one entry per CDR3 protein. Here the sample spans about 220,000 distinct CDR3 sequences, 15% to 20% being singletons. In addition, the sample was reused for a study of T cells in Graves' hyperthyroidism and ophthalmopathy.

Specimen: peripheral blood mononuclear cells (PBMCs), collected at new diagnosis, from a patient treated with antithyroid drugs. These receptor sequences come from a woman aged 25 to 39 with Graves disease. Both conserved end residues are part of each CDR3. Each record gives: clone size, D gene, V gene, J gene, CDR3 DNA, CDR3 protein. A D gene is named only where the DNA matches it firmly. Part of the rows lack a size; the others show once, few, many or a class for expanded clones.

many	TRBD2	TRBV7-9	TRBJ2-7	TGTGCCAGCAGCTTAGTTGGTAGCGGGCTTTCCTACGAGCAGTACTTC	CASSLVGSGLSYEQYF
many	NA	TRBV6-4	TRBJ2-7	TGTGCCAGCAGTGACTCGAGATGGGGTAAGAGGTCCTACGAGCAGTACTTC	CASSDSRWGKRSYEQYF
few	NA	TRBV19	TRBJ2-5	TGTGCCAGAGCCAGGGGAGAGACCCAGTACTTC	CARARGETQYF
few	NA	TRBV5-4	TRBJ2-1	TGTGCCAGCAGCTCGGGGCTGGGAGATGCGCAGTTCTTC	CASSSGLGDAQFF
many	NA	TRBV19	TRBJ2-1	TGTGCCAGTAGTATAATCCCTTCCGGGGGCCGGTACAATGAGCAGTTCTTC	CASSIIPSGGRYNEQFF
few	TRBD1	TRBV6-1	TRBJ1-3	TGTGCCAGCAGACTGGACAGGGGCTCTGGAAACACCATATATTTT	CASRLDRGSGNTIYF
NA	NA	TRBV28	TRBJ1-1	TGTGCCAGCAGTTTGGGGGGCAGGGCGGGGACTGAAGCTTTCTTT	CASSLGGRAGTEAFF
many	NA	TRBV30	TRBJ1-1	TGTGCCTGGAGTCGATGGGGAGGGAACACTGAAGCTTTCTTT	CAWSRWGGNTEAFF
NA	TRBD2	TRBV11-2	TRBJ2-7	TGTGCCAGCAGCTTAACATGGATAGCGGGAGCGCGGAGGGGGGGCGAGCAGTACTTC	CASSLTWIAGARRGGEQYF
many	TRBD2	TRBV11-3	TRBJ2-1	TGTGCCAGCAGCCCAACGACTAGCGGGAGGGGTGAGCAGTTCTTC	CASSPTTSGRGEQFF
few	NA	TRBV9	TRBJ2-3	TGTGCCAGCAGTACCGGGCCCCAATACACAGATACGCAGTATTTT	CASSTGPQYTDTQYF
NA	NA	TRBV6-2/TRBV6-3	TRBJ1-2	TGTGCCAGCAGTTCGGGCGGGGGCTATGGCTACACCTTC	CASSSGGGYGYTF
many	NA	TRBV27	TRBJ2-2	TGTGCCAGCAGTTTATCGCTGGAGACCGGGGAGCTGTTTTTT	CASSLSLETGELFF
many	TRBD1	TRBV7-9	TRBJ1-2	TGTGCCAGCAGCTTGGACAGGGTTGGTGGCTACACCTTC	CASSLDRVGGYTF
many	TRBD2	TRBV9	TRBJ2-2	TGTGCCAGCAGCGTAGAGCCCGGGAGGGCGAGCGGGGAGCTGTTTTTT	CASSVEPGRASGELFF
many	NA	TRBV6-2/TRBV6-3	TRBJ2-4	TGTGCCAGCAGTTACTCGATCTCAGGGGGGAAAAACATTCAGTACTTC	CASSYSISGGKNIQYF
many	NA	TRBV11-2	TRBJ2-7	TGTGCCAGCAGCTTAAAGGAGGGGGGCGAGCAGTACTTC	CASSLKEGGEQYF
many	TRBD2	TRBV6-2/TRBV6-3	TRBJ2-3	TGTGCCAGCACACTAGCGGGAGATACGCAGTATTTT	CASTLAGDTQYF
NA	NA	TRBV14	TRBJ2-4	TGTGCCAGCAGCCAAGAAGGCAGGATAGAATTTGCGAATGCCAAAAACATTCAGTACTTC	CASSQEGRIEFANAKNIQYF
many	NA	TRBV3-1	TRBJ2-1	TGTGCCAGCAGCCAAGTGACGGACAATGAGCAGTTCTTC	CASSQVTDNEQFF
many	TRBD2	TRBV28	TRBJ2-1	TGTGCCAGCAGTCCCGGGGTGGGACTAGCGGGATTGGTACCTACAAAGAGCTCCTACAATGAGCAGTTCTTC	CASSPGVGLAGLVPTKSSYNEQFF
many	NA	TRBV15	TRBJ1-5	TGTGCCACCAGCAGAAGTCGGACAGAGTATAGCAATCAGCCCCAGCATTTT	CATSRSRTEYSNQPQHF
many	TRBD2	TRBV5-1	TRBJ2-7	TGTGCCAGCAGCTTGGCCTTGCGGGGGGACTACGAGCAGTACTTC	CASSLALRGDYEQYF
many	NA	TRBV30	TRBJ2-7	TGTGCCTGGAGTCACCTTCGGACCACTGGTGGCGAGCAGTACTTC	CAWSHLRTTGGEQYF
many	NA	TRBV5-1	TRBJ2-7	TGCGCCAGCAGCTTGGAGGGGATCGAGCAGTACTTC	CASSLEGIEQYF
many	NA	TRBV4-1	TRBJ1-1	TGCGCCAGCAGCCAAGGGCGCGGGGGGTTGGACACTGAAGCTTTCTTT	CASSQGRGGLDTEAFF
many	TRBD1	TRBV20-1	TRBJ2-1	TGCAGTGCGACTTACAGGGGGCGCCTCGACTCGCGCGTAAGCAATGAGCAGTTCTTC	CSATYRGRLDSRVSNEQFF
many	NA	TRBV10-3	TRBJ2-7	TGTGCCCTACGCGGGGCGTCGAACGGAGACGAGCAGTACTTC	CALRGASNGDEQYF
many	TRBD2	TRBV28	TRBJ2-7	TGTGCCAGCAGTTTATTTTCTAGCGGGGCCATCCCCTACGAGCAGTACTTC	CASSLFSSGAIPYEQYF
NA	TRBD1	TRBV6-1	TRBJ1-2	TGTGCCAGCACCAACAGGGGGCGCGGTAATGGCTACACCTTC	CASTNRGRGNGYTF
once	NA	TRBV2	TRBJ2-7	TGTGCCAGCAGTGAAGCAACAGCCAACTTGGGCGAGCAGTACTTC	CASSEATANLGEQYF
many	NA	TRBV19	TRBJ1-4	TGTGCCTCTCGGCAGATCGGGCGAAAACTGTTTTTT	CASRQIGRKLFF
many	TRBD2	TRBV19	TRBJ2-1	TGTGCCAGTAGTATTATACCTAGCGGGCCCTACAATGAGCAGTTCTTC	CASSIIPSGPYNEQFF
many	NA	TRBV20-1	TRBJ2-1	TGCAGTGCTCTTACACAAGACCACCCCTACAATGAGCAGTTCTTC	CSALTQDHPYNEQFF
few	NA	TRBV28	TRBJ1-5	TGTGCCAGCAGGAGCGGGGGCAATCAGCCCCAGCATTTT	CASRSGGNQPQHF
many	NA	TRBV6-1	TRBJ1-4	TGTGCCAGCCGACGAGGAGGGACAAGGGGGGAAAAACTGTTTTTT	CASRRGGTRGEKLFF
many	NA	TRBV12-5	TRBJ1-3	TGTGCTAGTGGTTTGAGAGCCAACTCTGGAAACACCATATATTTT	CASGLRANSGNTIYF
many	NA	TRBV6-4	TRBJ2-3	TGTGCCAGCAGTGACTCGACTACAGATACGCAGTATTTT	CASSDSTTDTQYF
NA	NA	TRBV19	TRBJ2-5	TGTGCCAGTAGTACGCCAGGTCGGGTGGAGACCCAGTACTTC	CASSTPGRVETQYF
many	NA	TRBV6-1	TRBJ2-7	TGTGCCAGCAGGGGGACCGCCCGGGGCGAGCAGTACTTC	CASRGTARGEQYF
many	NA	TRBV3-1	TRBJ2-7	TGTGCCAGCAGCCAAGGTTCGGTCTCCCACGAGCAGTACTTC	CASSQGSVSHEQYF
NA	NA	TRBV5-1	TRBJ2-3	TGCGCCAGCAGCTTGGGGCAGGGTTGGCCAGATACGCAGTATTTT	CASSLGQGWPDTQYF
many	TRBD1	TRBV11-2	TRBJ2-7	TGTGCCAGCAGCTTCCCCTGGGGACAGGGTCAGTCCTACGAGCAGTACTTC	CASSFPWGQGQSYEQYF
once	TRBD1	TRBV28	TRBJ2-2	TGTGCCAGCAGTTTGACAGGGGGCCGGGAGCTGTTTTTT	CASSLTGGRELFF
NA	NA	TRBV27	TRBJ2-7	TGTGCCAGCAGTTGGAGAGGGGCAACCTACGAGCAGTACTTC	CASSWRGATYEQYF
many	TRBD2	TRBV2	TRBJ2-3	TGTGCCAGACCCCACGGGACTAGCGGGACCCTGAGCACAGATACGCAGTATTTT	CARPHGTSGTLSTDTQYF
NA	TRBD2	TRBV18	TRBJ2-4	TGTGCCAGCTCACTCATGTCGGGGGGCATTCAGTACTTC	CASSLMSGGIQYF
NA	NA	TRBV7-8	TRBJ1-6	TGTGCCAGCAGCCCCCGGGGGTCGAGTTCACCCCTCCACTTT	CASSPRGSSSPLHF
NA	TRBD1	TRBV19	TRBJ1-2	TGTGCCAGTAGTATGTACGGACAGGGGGGCGATGGCTACACCTTC	CASSMYGQGGDGYTF